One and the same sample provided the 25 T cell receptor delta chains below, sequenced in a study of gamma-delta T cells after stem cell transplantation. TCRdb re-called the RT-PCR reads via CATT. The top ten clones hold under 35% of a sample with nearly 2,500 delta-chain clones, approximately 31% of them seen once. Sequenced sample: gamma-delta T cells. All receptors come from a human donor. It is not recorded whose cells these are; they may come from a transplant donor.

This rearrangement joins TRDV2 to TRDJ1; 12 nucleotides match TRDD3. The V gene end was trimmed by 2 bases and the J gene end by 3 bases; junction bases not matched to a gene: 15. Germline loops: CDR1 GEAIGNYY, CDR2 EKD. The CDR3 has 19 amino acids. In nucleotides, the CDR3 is TGTGCCTGTGACAGAGTCTCGAACTGGGGGATACATACCCCCGATAAACTCATCTTT. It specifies CACDRVSNWGIHTPDKLIF.

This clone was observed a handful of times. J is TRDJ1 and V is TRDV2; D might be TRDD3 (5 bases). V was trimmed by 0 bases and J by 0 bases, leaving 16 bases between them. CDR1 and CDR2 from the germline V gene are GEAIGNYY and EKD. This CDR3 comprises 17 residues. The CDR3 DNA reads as TGTGCCTGTGACACCGTGGGGCTCCCCCAGGACACCGATAAACTCATCTTT. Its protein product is CACDTVGLPQDTDKLIF.

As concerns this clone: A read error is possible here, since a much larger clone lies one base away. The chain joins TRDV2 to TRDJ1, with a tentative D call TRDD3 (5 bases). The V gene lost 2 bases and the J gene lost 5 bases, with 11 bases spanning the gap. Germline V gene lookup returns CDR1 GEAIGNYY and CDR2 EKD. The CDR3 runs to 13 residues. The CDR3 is CACDMVGGDKLIF. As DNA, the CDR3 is TGTGCCTGTGACATGGTAGGGGGGGATAAACTCATCTTT.

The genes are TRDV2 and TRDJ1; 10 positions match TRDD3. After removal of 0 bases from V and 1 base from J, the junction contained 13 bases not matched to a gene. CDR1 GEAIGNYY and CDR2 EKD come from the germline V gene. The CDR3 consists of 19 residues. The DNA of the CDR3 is TGTGCCTGTGACACCGTCTACCTGGGGGATAGATCGCCCACCGATAAACTCATCTTT. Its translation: CACDTVYLGDRSPTDKLIF.

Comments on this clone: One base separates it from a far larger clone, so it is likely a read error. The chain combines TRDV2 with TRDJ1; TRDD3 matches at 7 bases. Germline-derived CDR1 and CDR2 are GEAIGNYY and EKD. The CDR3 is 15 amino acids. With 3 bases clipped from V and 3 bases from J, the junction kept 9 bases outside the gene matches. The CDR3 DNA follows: TGTGCCTGTGACCCTCTGGGGGCTACGGCCGATAAACTCATCTTT. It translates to CACDPLGATADKLIF.

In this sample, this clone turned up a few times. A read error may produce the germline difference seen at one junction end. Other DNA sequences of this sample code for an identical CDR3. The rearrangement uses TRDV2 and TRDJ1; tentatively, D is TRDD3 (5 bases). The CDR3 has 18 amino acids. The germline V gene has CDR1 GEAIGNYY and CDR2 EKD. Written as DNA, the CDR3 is TGCGCCTGTGACACCGTTAGCATTATGGGGAGCAACACCGATAAACTCATCTTT. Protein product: CACDTVSIMGSNTDKLIF.

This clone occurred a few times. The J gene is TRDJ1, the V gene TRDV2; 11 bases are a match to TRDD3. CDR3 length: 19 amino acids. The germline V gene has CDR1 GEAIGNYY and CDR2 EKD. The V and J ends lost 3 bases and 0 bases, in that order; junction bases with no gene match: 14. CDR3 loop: CACDPAPLGDTSYTDKLIF. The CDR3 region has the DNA TGTGCCTGTGACCCGGCGCCGCTGGGGGATACCTCCTACACCGATAAACTCATCTTT.

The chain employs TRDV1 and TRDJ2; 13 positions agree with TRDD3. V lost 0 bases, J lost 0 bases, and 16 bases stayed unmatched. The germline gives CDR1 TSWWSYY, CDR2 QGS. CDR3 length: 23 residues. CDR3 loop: CALGELRLDWGIRLFALTAQLFF. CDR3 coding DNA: TGTGCTCTTGGGGAACTCCGCCTCGACTGGGGGATACGCTTGTTCGCTTTGACAGCACAACTCTTCTTT.

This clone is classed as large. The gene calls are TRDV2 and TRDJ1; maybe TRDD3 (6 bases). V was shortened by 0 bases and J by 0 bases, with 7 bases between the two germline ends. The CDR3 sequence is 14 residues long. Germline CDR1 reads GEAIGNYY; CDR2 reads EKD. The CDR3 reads CACDTLGHTDKLIF. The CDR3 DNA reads TGTGCCTGTGACACCCTGGGGCACACCGATAAACTCATCTTT.

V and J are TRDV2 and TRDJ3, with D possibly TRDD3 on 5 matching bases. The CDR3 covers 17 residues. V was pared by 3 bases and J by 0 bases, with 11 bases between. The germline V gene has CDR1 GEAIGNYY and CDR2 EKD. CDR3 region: CACDATGGSWDTRQMFF. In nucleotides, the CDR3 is TGTGCCTGTGACGCGACCGGGGGCTCCTGGGACACCCGACAGATGTTTTTC.

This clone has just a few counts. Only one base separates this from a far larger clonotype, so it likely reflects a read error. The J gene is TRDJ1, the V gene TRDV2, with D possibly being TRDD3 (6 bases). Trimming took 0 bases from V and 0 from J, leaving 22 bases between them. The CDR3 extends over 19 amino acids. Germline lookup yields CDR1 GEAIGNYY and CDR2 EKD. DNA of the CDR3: TGTGCCTGTGACACCGTCCGTACCGGGGGAGAACCGAACACCGATAAACTCATCTTT. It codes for CACDTVRTGGEPNTDKLIF.

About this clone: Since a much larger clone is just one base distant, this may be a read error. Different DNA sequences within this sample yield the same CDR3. The CDR3 sequence is CACDSLTSDTDNLIF. For the CDR3, the DNA is TGTGCCTGTGACTCCCTAACGTCCGACACCGATAACCTCATCTTT. The chain combines TRDV2 with TRDJ1; D call uncertain. The CDR3 contains 15 residues. Germline CDR1 GEAIGNYY, CDR2 EKD.

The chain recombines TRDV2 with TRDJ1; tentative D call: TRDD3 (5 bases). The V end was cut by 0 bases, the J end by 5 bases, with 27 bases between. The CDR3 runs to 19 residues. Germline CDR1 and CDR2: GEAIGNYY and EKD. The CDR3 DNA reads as TGTGCCTGTGACACCGTGGGGCTTCTCTCAAACCCTCCCGATGATAAACTCATCTTT. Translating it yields CACDTVGLLSNPPDDKLIF.

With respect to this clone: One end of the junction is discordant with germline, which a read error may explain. CDR3 sequence reads: CACDSLGGDTDNLIF. The CDR3 bases are TGTGCCTGTGACTCCTTAGGCGGGGACACCGATAACCTCATCTTT. The rearrangement uses TRDV2 and TRDJ1; D perhaps matches TRDD3 (5 bases). CDR1 GEAIGNYY and CDR2 EKD come from the germline V gene. This CDR3 has 15 residues.

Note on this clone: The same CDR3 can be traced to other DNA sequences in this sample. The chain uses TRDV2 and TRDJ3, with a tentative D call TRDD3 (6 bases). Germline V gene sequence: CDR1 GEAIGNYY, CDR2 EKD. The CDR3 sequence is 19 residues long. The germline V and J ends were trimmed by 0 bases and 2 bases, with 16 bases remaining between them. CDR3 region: CACDTVDGGSPWDTRQMFF. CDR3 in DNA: TGTGCCTGTGACACCGTGGATGGGGGGTCACCCTGGGACACCCGACAGATGTTTTTC.

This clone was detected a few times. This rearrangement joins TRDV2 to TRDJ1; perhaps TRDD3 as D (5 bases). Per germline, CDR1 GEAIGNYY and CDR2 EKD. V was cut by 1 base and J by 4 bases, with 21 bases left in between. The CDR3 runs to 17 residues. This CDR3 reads CACDTLEGTKPNDKLIF. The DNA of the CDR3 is TGTGCCTGTGACACGTTGGAGGGGACGAAGCCAAACGATAAACTCATCTTT.

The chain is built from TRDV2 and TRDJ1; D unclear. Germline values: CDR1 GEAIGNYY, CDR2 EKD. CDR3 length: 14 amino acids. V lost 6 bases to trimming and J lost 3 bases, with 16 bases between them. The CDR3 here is CACYSLRPADKLIF. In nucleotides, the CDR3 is TGTGCCTGTTACTCCCTCCGGCCCGCCGATAAACTCATCTTT.

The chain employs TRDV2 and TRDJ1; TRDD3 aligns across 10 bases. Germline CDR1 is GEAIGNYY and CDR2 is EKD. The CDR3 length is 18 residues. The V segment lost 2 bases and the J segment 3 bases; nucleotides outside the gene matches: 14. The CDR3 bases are TGTGCCTGTGACAACCTATTAGTGGGGGATACAACAGCCGATAAACTCATCTTT. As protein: CACDNLLVGDTTADKLIF.

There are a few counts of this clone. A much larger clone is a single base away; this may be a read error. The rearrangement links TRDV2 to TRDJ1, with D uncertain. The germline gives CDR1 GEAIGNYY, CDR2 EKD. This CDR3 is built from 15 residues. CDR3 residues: CACDNLDRNTDNLIF. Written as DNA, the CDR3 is TGTGCCTGTGACAATTTGGATCGTAACACCGATAACCTCATCTTT.

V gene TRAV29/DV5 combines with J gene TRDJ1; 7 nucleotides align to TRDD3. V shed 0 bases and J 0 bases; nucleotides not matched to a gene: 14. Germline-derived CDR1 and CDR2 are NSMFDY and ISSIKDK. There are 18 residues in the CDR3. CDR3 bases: TGTGCAGCAAGCGCGGTCTGGGGAGGGGGATCGTACACCGATAAACTCATCTTT. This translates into CAASAVWGGGSYTDKLIF.

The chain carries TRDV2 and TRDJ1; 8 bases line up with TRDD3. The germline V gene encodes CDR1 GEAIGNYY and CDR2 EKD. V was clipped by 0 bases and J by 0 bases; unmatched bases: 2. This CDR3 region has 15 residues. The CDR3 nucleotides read TGTGCCTGTGACACCCTGGGGGAACACACCGATAAACTCATCTTT. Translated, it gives CACDTLGEHTDKLIF.

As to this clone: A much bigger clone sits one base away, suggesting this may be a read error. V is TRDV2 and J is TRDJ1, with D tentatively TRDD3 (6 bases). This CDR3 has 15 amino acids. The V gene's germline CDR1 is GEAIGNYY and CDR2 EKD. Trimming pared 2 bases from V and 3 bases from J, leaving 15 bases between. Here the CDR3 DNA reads TGTGCCTGTGACAGTGTGGGGGCTAAGGCCGATAAACTCATCTTT. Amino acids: CACDSVGAKADKLIF.

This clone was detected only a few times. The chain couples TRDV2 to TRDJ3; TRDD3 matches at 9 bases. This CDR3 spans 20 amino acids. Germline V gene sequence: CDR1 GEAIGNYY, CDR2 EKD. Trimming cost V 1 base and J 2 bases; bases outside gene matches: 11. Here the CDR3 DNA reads TGTGCCTGTGACACATTACTGGGGGAACTTCAGACCTGGGACACCCGACAGATGTTTTTC. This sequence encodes CACDTLLGELQTWDTRQMFF.

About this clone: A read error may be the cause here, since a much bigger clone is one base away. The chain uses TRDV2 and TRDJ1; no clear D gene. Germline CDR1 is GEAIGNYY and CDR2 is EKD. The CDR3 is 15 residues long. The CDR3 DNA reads TGTGCCCGTGACACCGTCTCCCTCCACACCGATAAACTCATCTTT. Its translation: CARDTVSLHTDKLIF.

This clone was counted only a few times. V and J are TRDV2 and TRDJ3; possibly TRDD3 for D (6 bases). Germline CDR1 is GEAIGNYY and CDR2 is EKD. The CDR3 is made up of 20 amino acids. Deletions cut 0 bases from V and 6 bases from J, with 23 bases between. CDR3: CACDTVQVLGDSEDTRQMFF. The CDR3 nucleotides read TGTGCCTGTGACACCGTACAAGTACTGGGAGATTCGGAGGACACCCGACAGATGTTTTTC.